The 20 T cell receptor beta chains presented below share a single source sample, sequenced in a study of CD8 T cells in Susac syndrome (dated by TCRdb to between 2018 and 2021). The receptor library was made with the immunoSEQ multiplex PCR assay. RNA was extracted using the RNeasy kit, and about 0.45 to 1 ug of the RNA was reverse transcribed with random hexamers. TCRdb cleaned the public reads at Q25 with fastp, built clones with MiXCR and kept in-frame beta chains. Each record represents a unique CDR3 protein, reported with the most common genes and DNA among its rows. This sample is represented by about 430,000 distinct CDR3 sequences; more than 70% of them were singletons. More than 0.09% of the sample belongs to the ten largest clones. The sequenced sample consisted of CD8+ T cells from PBMCs. These receptors were taken from a human donor with multiple sclerosis.

V is TRBV2 and J is TRBJ2-3; D is tentatively TRBD1 or TRBD2 (6 bases each). The CDR3 consists of 16 residues. CDR1 and CDR2 from the germline V gene are SNHLY and FYNNEI. With 7 bases removed from V and 3 bases from J, the gap between germline ends came to 20 bases. The CDR3 DNA reads TGTGCCAGCACCCCCCTGGGGGGCGAAGATACAGATACGCAGTATTTT. It codes for CASTPLGGEDTDTQYF.

The genes are TRBV2 and TRBJ2-1; TRBD2 aligns across 14 bases. CDR3 length: 15 amino acids. V was clipped by 6 bases and J by 7 bases; unmatched bases: 5. Germline V gene data show CDR1 as SNHLY and CDR2 as FYNNEI. The CDR3 region is CASRETSGGGNEQFF. The CDR3 DNA reads as TGTGCCAGCAGGGAGACTAGCGGGGGGGGTAATGAGCAGTTCTTC. The full variable domain, its missing parts supplied by reference TRBV2 and TRBJ2-1, is EPEVTQTPSHQVTQMGQEVILRCVPISNHLYFYWYRQILGQKVEFLVSFYNNEISEKSEIFDDQFSVERPDGSNFTLKIRSTKLEDSAMYFCASRETSGGGNEQFFGPGTRLTVL.

J is TRBJ1-1 and V is TRBV28; a weak D match, TRBD1 (5 bases). Between the trimmed V and J ends, which lost 7 bases and 3 bases, there was a span of 18 bases. CDR1 is MDHEN, CDR2 SYDVKM, per germline. CDR3 size: 15 residues. The DNA for the CDR3 is TGTGCCAGCACCCCCGGTGACCGAGGGGACACTGAAGCTTTCTTT. Its translation is CASTPGDRGDTEAFF.

This clonotype was observed once. The chain links TRBV27 to TRBJ2-2; 7 nucleotides align to TRBD1. CDR1 and CDR2 from the germline V gene are MNHEY and SMNVEV (reference sequence). The CDR3 contains 14 residues. V dropped 7 bases and J dropped 7; count of bases not matched to a gene: 9. CDR3 sequence: CASTLDRADGELFF. CDR3 DNA sequence: TGTGCCAGCACCTTAGACAGGGCGGACGGGGAGCTGTTTTTT.

The CDR3 nucleotides are TGTGCCAGCAGCGCTGGACCCACCGGCGAGCAGTACTTC. Encoded protein: CASSAGPTGEQYF. The rearrangement links TRBV14 to TRBJ2-7, with D unresolved. Germline V gene lookup returns CDR1 SGHDN and CDR2 FVKESK. This CDR3 is built from 13 residues. V lost 5 bases and J 6 bases, leaving 14 bases between the germline ends.

The gene calls are TRBV4-1 and TRBJ2-7, with D perhaps TRBD1 (6 bases). Germline lookup yields CDR1 MGHRA and CDR2 YSYEKL. With 2 bases removed from V and 7 bases from J, the gap between germline ends came to 21 bases. The CDR3 has 16 residues. The CDR3 loop is CASSQSAGAALREQYF. In DNA, the CDR3 is TGCGCCAGCAGCCAATCGGCAGGGGCGGCCTTGAGAGAGCAGTACTTC.

This clonotype appeared a single time. The chain has TRBV28 and TRBJ2-1; 8 nucleotides line up with TRBD2. The CDR3 extends over 17 amino acids. With V trimmed by 2 bases and J by 1 base, 7 bases remained unmatched. CDR1 and CDR2 from the germline V gene are MDHEN and SYDVKM. CDR3: CASSLSGSSRSYNEQFF. The CDR3 DNA follows: TGTGCCAGCAGTTTAAGCGGGAGTAGTAGGTCCTACAATGAGCAGTTCTTC.

CDR3 amino acids: CASSPRAGTFQETQYF. CDR3 sequence (DNA): TGTGCCAGCAGCCCCCGGGCAGGCACCTTTCAAGAGACCCAGTACTTC. The rearrangement links TRBV7-8 to TRBJ2-5; D not certain. CDR1 is SGHVS, CDR2 FQNEAQ, per germline. The CDR3 contains 16 residues. Trimming pared 5 bases from V and 2 bases from J, leaving 18 bases between.

This clonotype was seen just once. CDR3 amino acids: CASRVKVGQGPSGELFF. CDR3 sequence (DNA): TGCGCCAGCAGGGTCAAAGTGGGACAGGGGCCGTCCGGGGAGCTGTTTTTT. The chain joins TRBV23-1 to TRBJ2-2; 10 nucleotides agree with TRBD1. TRBV23-1 is classed as an ORF, of uncertain function. This CDR3 is built from 17 residues. J gave up 6 bases and V 6 bases, and 13 bases lay outside the gene matches.

The CDR3 loop is CASTPFSGRLDEQYF. The CDR3 DNA is TGTGCCAGCACACCCTTTAGCGGGAGATTGGACGAGCAGTACTTC. The chain is built from TRBV27 and TRBJ2-7, with TRBD2 matching 9 bases. The germline CDR1 and CDR2 sequences are MNHEY and SMNVEV (reference sequence). V was pared by 7 bases and J by 5 bases, with 12 bases of the junction left unmatched. CDR3 length: 15 amino acids.

V and J are TRBV6-1 and TRBJ2-2; D is perhaps TRBD1 or TRBD2 (5 bases each). CDR1 MNHNS and CDR2 SASEGT come from the germline V gene. The length of the CDR3 is 16 residues. Trimming shortened V by 3 bases and J by 2 bases, and 13 bases separated the two germline ends. The DNA of the CDR3 is TGTGCCAGCAGTGACCCGGGACGACTAAACACCGGGGAGCTGTTTTTT. Its protein product is CASSDPGRLNTGELFF.

The V and J genes are TRBV20-1 and TRBJ2-1; 8 positions match TRBD2. CDR1 DFQATT and CDR2 SNEGSKA come from the germline V gene (reference sequence). The CDR3 is 15 amino acids. V shed 3 bases and J 8 bases; nucleotides not matched to a gene: 12. The CDR3 loop reads CSASPQRESLHEQFF. CDR3 nucleotide sequence: TGCAGTGCTAGTCCTCAGCGGGAGTCTCTACATGAGCAGTTCTTC.

The V call is TRBV30, the J call TRBJ2-7; 7 positions agree with TRBD1. The CDR3 is 14 amino acids. Germline assignment: CDR1 GTSNPN and CDR2 SVGIG (reference sequence). The V gene end was trimmed by 0 bases and the J gene end by 1 base; junction bases not matched to a gene: 3. CDR3 sequence (DNA): TGTGCCTGGAGTGTAGGGACAGTATCCTACGAGCAGTACTTC. The encoded protein is CAWSVGTVSYEQYF. The full variable domain, its missing parts supplied by reference TRBV30 and TRBJ2-7, is SQTIHQWPATLVQPVGSPLSLECTVEGTSNPNLYWYRQAAGRGLQLLFYSVGIGQISSEVPQNLSASRPQDRQFILSSKKLLLSDSGFYLCAWSVGTVSYEQYFGPGTRLTVT.

This clonotype was recorded a few times. V is TRBV6-1 and J is TRBJ1-2; D uncertain. Per the germline V gene, CDR1 is MNHNS and CDR2 is SASEGT. With 11 bases removed from V and 4 bases from J, the gap between germline ends came to 2 bases. This CDR3 comprises 8 residues. CDR3 loop: CASYGYTF. CDR3 bases: TGTGCCTCCTATGGCTACACCTTC.

This chain uses TRBV7-9 with TRBJ2-7, with 9 bases fitting TRBD1. This CDR3 is 15 amino acids long. With V trimmed by 3 bases and J by 5 bases, 8 bases remained unmatched. Germline V lookup: CDR1 SEHNR, CDR2 FQNEAQ (reference sequence). The CDR3 DNA sequence: TGTGCCAGCAGCTTTACCCAGACAGGGGGGGACGAGCAGTACTTC. Amino acids: CASSFTQTGGDEQYF.

The rearrangement links TRBV3-1 to TRBJ1-1; no reliable D call. The CDR3 runs to 14 residues. V was shortened by 1 base and J by 0 bases, with 6 bases between the two germline ends. CDR1 is LGHDT and CDR2 is YNNKEL in the germline V gene (reference sequence). This CDR3 is CASSQVSVNTEAFF. Written as DNA, the CDR3 is TGTGCCAGCAGCCAAGTCTCCGTGAACACTGAAGCTTTCTTT.

The table lists this clonotype with a count of one. The chain uses TRBV30 and TRBJ2-7; D may match TRBD1 or TRBD2 (5 bases each). The CDR3 sequence is 12 residues long. V lost 7 bases, J lost 3 bases, and 13 bases lay in between. The germline CDR1 and CDR2 sequences are GTSNPN and SVGIG (reference sequence). Here the CDR3 reads CAYRSGSYEQYF. CDR3 nucleotides: TGTGCCTACAGGTCAGGGAGCTACGAGCAGTACTTC. Complete variable domain (other parts from reference TRBV30 and TRBJ2-7): SQTIHQWPATLVQPVGSPLSLECTVEGTSNPNLYWYRQAAGRGLQLLFYSVGIGQISSEVPQNLSASRPQDRQFILSSKKLLLSDSGFYLCAYRSGSYEQYFGPGTRLTVT.

The rearrangement uses TRBV11-2 and TRBJ2-1, with TRBD2 matching 7 bases. CDR3 length: 19 residues. V lost 4 bases and J lost 4; bases outside the gene matches: 19. Germline loops: CDR1 SGHAT, CDR2 FQNNGV. The CDR3 sequence: CASSSPKSSGAGGYNEQFF. The CDR3 DNA reads TGTGCCAGCAGCTCCCCCAAATCTAGCGGAGCCGGGGGGTACAATGAGCAGTTCTTC.

The chain recombines TRBV14 with TRBJ2-1, with 8 bases that match TRBD1. The V and J ends lost 5 bases and 9 bases, in that order; junction bases with no gene match: 9. Germline V gene sequence: CDR1 SGHDN, CDR2 FVKESK. This CDR3 contains 14 residues. CDR3 bases: TGTGCCAGCAGCGAAGGACAGGGTTTGGCTGAGCAGTTCTTC. Protein product: CASSEGQGLAEQFF.

This chain connects TRBV7-9 to TRBJ2-1; TRBD2 matches 8 bases. The junction had 5 bases not matched to a gene; V was cut back by 1 base and J by 3 bases. The CDR3 sequence is 16 residues long. In germline, CDR1 is SEHNR, CDR2 FQNEAQ (reference sequence). CDR3 DNA: TGTGCCAGCAGCTTAGACCTAGCGGGTGACTACAATGAGCAGTTCTTC. Translated: CASSLDLAGDYNEQFF.